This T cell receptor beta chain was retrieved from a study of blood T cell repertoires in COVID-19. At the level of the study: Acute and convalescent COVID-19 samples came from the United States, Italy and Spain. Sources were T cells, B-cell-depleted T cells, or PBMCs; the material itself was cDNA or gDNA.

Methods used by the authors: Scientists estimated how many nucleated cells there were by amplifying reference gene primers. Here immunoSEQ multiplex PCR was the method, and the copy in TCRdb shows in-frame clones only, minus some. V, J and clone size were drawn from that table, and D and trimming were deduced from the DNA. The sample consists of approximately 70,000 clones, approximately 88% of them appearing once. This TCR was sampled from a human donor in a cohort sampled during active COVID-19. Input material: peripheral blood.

CDR3 sequence: CASSPPGSGETQYF. The CDR3 DNA is TGTGCCAGCAGTCCACCAGGGAGCGGGGAGACCCAGTACTTC. The chain has TRBV27 and TRBJ2-5, with D perhaps matching TRBD2 (6 bases). Germline-derived CDR1 and CDR2 are MNHEY and SMNVEV (reference sequence). V dropped 5 bases and J dropped 5 bases, with 15 bases sitting between them. CDR3 size: 14 residues.